The 13 T cell receptor beta chains in this list originate from one sample, sequenced in a study of beta chain features in type 1 diabetes. Study observations and caveats: TCRB CDR3s were moderately but significantly shorter in Type 1 diabetes patients in all four CD4+ subsets.

Expressed TCRB transcripts were sequenced because the isolated RNA had all been reverse transcribed beforehand. Data came from immunoSEQ multiplex PCR; TCRdb stores just in-frame clones and leaves some out. Among approximately 27,000 clones, under 50% were seen once, and the ten largest hold approximately 0.33%. For these receptors, no antigen is known. The sample comprised stem cell memory CD4+ T cells from blood. The receptors here all came from a man in his thirties or forties with type 1 diabetes.

The chain uses TRBV18 and TRBJ2-1; 11 nucleotides align to TRBD2. This CDR3 is built from 16 residues. Trimming cost V 3 bases and J 8 bases; bases outside gene matches: 9. Germline V gene data show CDR1 as KGHSH and CDR2 as LQKENI. CDR3 residues: CASSPDKLAGDYEQFF. As DNA, the CDR3 is TGTGCCAGCTCACCCGATAAACTAGCGGGAGACTATGAGCAGTTCTTC.

This clone was detected a few times. The chain uses TRBV7-9 and TRBJ2-5, with D possibly TRBD1 on 6 matching bases. The CDR3 contains 13 residues. V was trimmed by 3 bases and J by 11 bases, leaving 16 bases between them. CDR1 and CDR2 (germline): SEHNR, FQNEAQ (reference sequence). The CDR3 region is CASSLGARWEQYF. CDR3 bases: TGTGCCAGCAGCTTGGGGGCTCGCTGGGAGCAGTACTTC.

This clone turned up a few times. The chain joins TRBV19 to TRBJ1-2; D is ambiguous. Trimming pared 5 bases from V and 5 bases from J, leaving 6 bases between. CDR1 is LNHDA and CDR2 is SQIVND in the germline V gene (reference sequence). This CDR3 is built from 11 residues. The chain's CDR3 is CASSLGYGYTF. In DNA, the CDR3 is TGTGCCAGTAGTCTCGGGTATGGCTACACCTTC. Variable domain in full (rest from reference TRBV19 and TRBJ1-2): DGGITQSPKYLFRKEGQNVTLSCEQNLNHDAMYWYRQDPGQGLRLIYYSQIVNDFQKGDIAEGYSVSREKKESFPLTVTSAQKNPTAFYLCASSLGYGYTFGSGTRLTVV.

The V gene is TRBV4-1, the J gene TRBJ1-2; 7 bases are shared with TRBD1. This CDR3 has 15 amino acids. J was trimmed by 10 bases and V by 6 bases; bases with no gene match: 17. Germline CDR1 MGHRA, CDR2 YSYEKL. CDR3 sequence (DNA): TGCGCCAGCAGACAGCCTATCAGGGGGAGTCGCGACTACACCTTC. Its translation is CASRQPIRGSRDYTF.

The CDR3 region has the DNA TGTGCCAGCTCGCCTAACCCTAGCGCCCCCGCCTACAATGAGCAGTTCTTC. This gives the protein CASSPNPSAPAYNEQFF. The chain has TRBV18 and TRBJ2-1, with D tentatively TRBD2 (6 bases). Germline CDR1 and CDR2: KGHSH and LQKENI. The ends were cut back, 6 bases at V and 2 bases at J, with 20 bases in the middle. This CDR3 has 17 residues.

V gene TRBV10-3 combines with J gene TRBJ1-1; TRBD1 is a possible D gene (6 bases). Germline loops: CDR1 ENHRY, CDR2 SYGVKD. This CDR3 is built from 13 residues. The germline V and J ends were trimmed by 10 bases and 6 bases, with 18 bases remaining between them. In nucleotides, the CDR3 is TGTGCCACTTCGATTACAGGGACGCCTGAAGCTTTCTTT. Translating it yields CATSITGTPEAFF.

The chain couples TRBV9 to TRBJ1-6; 8 bases are a match to TRBD1. V lost 2 bases to trimming and J lost 8 bases; unmatched junction nucleotides: 3. The CDR3 contains 14 residues. Germline CDR1 and CDR2: SGDLS and YYNGEE. CDR3 nucleotides: TGTGCCAGCAGCGTGGACAGGGCTGATTCACCCCTCCACTTT. This translates into CASSVDRADSPLHF. Complete variable domain (other parts from reference TRBV9 and TRBJ1-6): DSGVTQTPKHLITATGQRVTLRCSPRSGDLSVYWYQQSLDQGLQFLIQYYNGEERAKGNILERFSAQQFPDLHSELNLSSLELGDSALYFCASSVDRADSPLHFGNGTRLTVT.

V and J are TRBV6-5 and TRBJ1-4, with 10 positions matching TRBD1. CDR1 and CDR2 (germline): MNHEY, SVGAGI. V lost 6 bases, J lost 6 bases, and 4 bases stayed unmatched. CDR3 length: 14 residues. In DNA form, the CDR3 reads TGTGCCAGCAGCTACGGACAGGGGGATGAAAAACTGTTTTTT. As protein: CASSYGQGDEKLFF.

Comment on this clone: This sample includes further DNA sequences coding for the same CDR3. The J gene is TRBJ2-3, the V gene TRBV6-5; D is ambiguous. Trimming left V 3 bases short and J 5 bases short, with 3 bases between. CDR1 MNHEY and CDR2 SVGAGI come from the germline V gene. CDR3 length: 11 amino acids. The CDR3 protein is CASSYLDTQYF. CDR3 nucleotide sequence: TGTGCCAGCAGTTATCTAGATACGCAGTATTTT.

J is TRBJ2-2 and V is TRBV5-1; weak D call: TRBD2 (6 bases). Trimming shortened V by 1 base and J by 0 bases, and 10 bases separated the two germline ends. CDR1 is SGHRS and CDR2 is YFSETQ in the germline V gene. CDR3 length equals 16 residues. The CDR3 nucleotides read TGCGCCAGCAGCTTGAGAAGACTAGCGAACACCGGGGAGCTGTTTTTT. As protein: CASSLRRLANTGELFF.

This clone was counted a few times. The genes are TRBV12-5 and TRBJ2-5, with 12 bases identical to TRBD1. The CDR3 extends over 16 amino acids. With 7 bases clipped from V and 4 bases from J, the junction kept 10 bases outside the gene matches. In germline, CDR1 is LGHNT, CDR2 FRNRAP. The CDR3 sequence: CASAPGDRGRVETQYF. CDR3 nucleotide sequence: TGTGCTAGTGCCCCCGGGGACAGGGGGCGCGTAGAGACCCAGTACTTC.

V is TRBV6-6 and J is TRBJ2-1; the match to TRBD2 covers 9 bases. From germline, CDR1 is MNHNY and CDR2 SVGAGI (reference sequence). The CDR3 has 15 amino acids. Trimming removed 6 bases from V and 10 bases from J; junction bases left unmatched: 13. The CDR3 region has the DNA TGTGCCAGCAGAAACCCGGCTAGCGGGGATCGAGAGCAGTTCTTC. Translating it yields CASRNPASGDREQFF.

This chain connects TRBV30 to TRBJ2-7; 8 positions agree with TRBD1. This CDR3 has 12 amino acids. V lost 3 bases to trimming and J lost 5 bases; unmatched junction nucleotides: 3. The V gene's germline CDR1 is GTSNPN and CDR2 SVGIG (reference sequence). CDR3 DNA: TGTGCCTGGAGGTCAGGGGGCAACGAGCAGTACTTC. This encodes CAWRSGGNEQYF.